Reported below is one T cell receptor (beta chain). The antigen remains undetermined. This sample was included in a study of identical twins. TCRdb processed the 5' RACE reads anew with MiXCR; each CDR3 protein has one entry. The data show 200,000 to 250,000 distinct CDR3 sequences, with 6.5% seen just once and about 14% held by the top ten. Study-wide results and limits: A partial confounding effect on zero-insertion analyses could come from invariant MAIT and iNKT cells.

A further study also used this sample, focusing on T cells expressing NK-cell markers.

The sequence was collected from a woman under 30 in good health. The sequenced sample consisted of CD8+ T cells sorted from blood.

The CDR3 spells CASKGVETGLNTEAFF. The CDR3 region has the DNA TGTGCCAGCAAGGGTGTCGAGACAGGGTTAAACACTGAAGCTTTCTTT. The chain has TRBV12-3 or TRBV12-4 and TRBJ1-1, with TRBD1 identical over 7 bases. The CDR3 is 16 residues long. With V trimmed by 7 bases and J by 2 bases, 13 bases remained unmatched.